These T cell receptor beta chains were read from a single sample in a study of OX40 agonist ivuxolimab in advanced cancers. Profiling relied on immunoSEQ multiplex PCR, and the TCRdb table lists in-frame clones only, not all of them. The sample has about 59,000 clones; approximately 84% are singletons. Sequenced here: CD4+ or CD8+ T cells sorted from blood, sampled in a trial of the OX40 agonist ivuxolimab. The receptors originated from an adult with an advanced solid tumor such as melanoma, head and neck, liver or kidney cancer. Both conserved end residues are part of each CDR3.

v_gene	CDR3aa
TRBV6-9	CASRGQGLTNEKLFF
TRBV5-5	CASSLPAGGDTQYF
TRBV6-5	CASSRRGTEAFF
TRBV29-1	CSVGGVGEQYF
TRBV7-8	CASSSPGQGSYLQETQYF
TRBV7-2	CASSQDRGLGNEQFF
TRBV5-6	CASSVRGSNTEAFF
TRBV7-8	CASSPQGLYSPLHF
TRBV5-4	CASSPGTDTQYF
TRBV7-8	CASSSGTPGAETQYF
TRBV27	CASRDGSFGEQYF
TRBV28	CASSLYGPSYEQYF
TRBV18	CASSPAGRTGELFF
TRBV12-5	CASGLGGLGETQYF
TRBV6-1	CASSWTKNQPQHF
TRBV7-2	CASSLIPGGNEKLFF
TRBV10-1	CASHKGKYQQYF
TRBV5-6	CASSRDPLEGFTF
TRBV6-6	CASSDRLYNSPLHF
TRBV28	CASSLVEEETQYF
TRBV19	CASSIGASYNEQFF
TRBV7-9	CASSDSFGTGELFF
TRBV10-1	CASSDQINTGELFF
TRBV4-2	CASSRDRGQPQHF
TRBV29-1	CSVLTGEAFF
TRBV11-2	CASSLGGQNNQPQHF
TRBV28	CASQAGDLQETQYF
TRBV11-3	CASSLDAGLAGDEQFF